These 29 T cell receptor beta chains originate from one sample sequenced in a study of cytomegalovirus exposure and HLA in healthy donors. This PCR relied on a set of 60 Vbeta primers and 13 Jbeta primers. Using immunoSEQ multiplex PCR, the repertoire was profiled, and TCRdb retains in-frame clones only, with some absent. The sample records some 200,000 clones, about 77% being singletons. Sequenced material: PBMCs. These TCRs come from a woman aged 25 to 45 in good health and CMV-seronegative.

The chain carries TRBV27 and TRBJ2-5; D ambiguous. CDR1 is MNHEY, CDR2 SMNVEV, per germline (reference sequence). The CDR3 consists of 11 residues. The V end lost 5 bases, the J end lost 2 bases, and 3 bases lay between the germline ends. For the CDR3, the DNA is TGTGCCAGCAGTCCTCAAGAGACCCAGTACTTC. Amino acids: CASSPQETQYF.

The chain couples TRBV28 to TRBJ2-1, with 10 positions matching TRBD2. V shed 5 bases and J 7 bases; nucleotides not matched to a gene: 14. This CDR3 is built from 17 residues. Germline CDR1 is MDHEN and CDR2 is SYDVKM. The CDR3 DNA sequence: TGTGCCAGCAGTCCGCGGACTAGCGGTCGTTTGGTAAATGAGCAGTTCTTC. Encoded protein: CASSPRTSGRLVNEQFF.

V gene TRBV6-1 combines with J gene TRBJ2-4; possible D gene TRBD2, 7 bases. Per the germline V gene, CDR1 is MNHNS and CDR2 is SASEGT. This CDR3 contains 14 residues. Deletions cut 11 bases from V and 1 base from J, with 15 bases between. The CDR3 protein is CAVGGGFAKNIQYF. CDR3 sequence (DNA): TGTGCCGTAGGGGGAGGGTTCGCCAAAAACATTCAGTACTTC.

This clone was seen a handful of times. The chain couples TRBV5-4 to TRBJ1-1; D ambiguous. There are 16 residues in the CDR3. Per germline, CDR1 SGHNT and CDR2 YYREEE (reference sequence). V dropped 4 bases and J dropped 1 base, with 17 bases sitting between them. Here the CDR3 DNA reads TGTGCCAGCAGCCTCCTCCCCAAGCAGCGGAACACTGAAGCTTTCTTT. It specifies CASSLLPKQRNTEAFF.

The chain links TRBV5-6 to TRBJ2-7, with 10 bases fitting TRBD1. Looked up from germline, CDR1 is SGHDT and CDR2 is YYEEEE. The CDR3 has 14 amino acids. Trimming took 4 bases from V and 6 from J; bases not matched to a gene: 7. The CDR3 DNA is TGTGCCAGCAGCCCAGGGACAGGGGCTGGCGAGCAGTACTTC. Its protein product is CASSPGTGAGEQYF.

The V call is TRBV19, the J call TRBJ1-6, with TRBD1 matching over 7 bases. Germline CDR1 reads LNHDA; CDR2 reads SQIVND (reference sequence). Germline trimming cut 4 bases from V and 0 bases from J; bases unmatched to any gene: 6. The CDR3 covers 17 residues. The CDR3 coding sequence is TGTGCCAGTAGTACCAGACAGGGCCGCTCCTATAATTCACCCCTCCACTTT. It encodes CASSTRQGRSYNSPLHF. The complete variable domain, with remaining parts taken from reference TRBV19 and TRBJ1-6, reads DGGITQSPKYLFRKEGQNVTLSCEQNLNHDAMYWYRQDPGQGLRLIYYSQIVNDFQKGDIAEGYSVSREKKESFPLTVTSAQKNPTAFYLCASSTRQGRSYNSPLHFGNGTRLTVT.

The V gene is TRBV18, the J gene TRBJ2-2; 12 nucleotides match TRBD2. Germline trimming cut 0 bases from V and 4 bases from J; bases unmatched to any gene: 0. This CDR3 is 16 amino acids long. The V gene's germline CDR1 is KGHSH and CDR2 LQKENI. CDR3 residues: CASSPPTSGSTGELFF. In DNA form, the CDR3 reads TGTGCCAGCTCACCACCGACTAGCGGGAGCACCGGGGAGCTGTTTTTT. Full variable domain (missing parts from reference TRBV18 and TRBJ2-2): NAGVMQNPRHLVRRRGQEARLRCSPMKGHSHVYWYRQLPEEGLKFMVYLQKENIIDESGMPKERFSAEFPKEGPSILRIQQVVRGDSAAYFCASSPPTSGSTGELFFGEGSRLTVL.

This clone was seen many times. The CDR3 sequence is CASSLMGLSYEQYF. The CDR3 nucleotides are TGTGCCAGCAGCTTGATGGGACTTTCCTACGAGCAGTACTTC. The chain carries TRBV5-8 and TRBJ2-7, with TRBD2 as a possible D gene (6 bases). Germline V gives CDR1 SGHTS, CDR2 YDEGEE. The V gene lost 1 base and the J gene lost 1 base, with 9 bases spanning the gap. The CDR3 is 14 residues long.

This clone was counted once. The V gene is TRBV28, the J gene TRBJ1-1; D unresolved. The CDR3 covers 16 residues. CDR1 and CDR2 from the germline V gene are MDHEN and SYDVKM. V was shortened by 2 bases and J by 1 base, with 14 bases between the two germline ends. CDR3 sequence reads: CASSLLLGRENTEAFF. CDR3 bases: TGTGCCAGCAGTTTACTCTTAGGACGGGAGAACACTGAAGCTTTCTTT.

The chain couples TRBV19 to TRBJ2-2; 7 bases agree with TRBD1. The CDR3 runs 16 residues. V lost 2 bases, J lost 2 bases, and 5 bases stayed unmatched. Germline V gene sequence: CDR1 LNHDA, CDR2 SQIVND (reference sequence). CDR3 in amino acids: CASSILQGPNTGELFF. CDR3 nucleotides: TGTGCCAGTAGTATACTACAGGGGCCAAACACCGGGGAGCTGTTTTTT.

The rearrangement uses TRBV6-1 and TRBJ2-5; 9 nucleotides match TRBD2. The J segment lost 5 bases and the V segment lost 4 bases, leaving 11 bases of the junction unmatched. The V gene's germline CDR1 is MNHNS and CDR2 SASEGT. The CDR3 length is 16 residues. DNA of the CDR3: TGTGCCAGCAGTGGTTGGGGGCGGGGGGGCAGGGAGACCCAGTACTTC. Protein: CASSGWGRGGRETQYF.

The V gene is TRBV21-1, the J gene TRBJ1-2; the DNA was not compared with TRBD1, the D call given in the table. TRBV21-1 is a documented pseudogene. The CDR3 runs 10 residues. The CDR3, as DNA: TGTGCCAGCTCGACAAGCGGCTACACCTTC. Translated: CASSTSGYTF.

J is TRBJ2-7 and V is TRBV27; possibly TRBD2 for D (6 bases). The V gene's germline CDR1 is MNHEY and CDR2 SMNVEV (reference sequence). This CDR3 region has 13 residues. V lost 8 bases to trimming and J lost 2 bases, with 13 bases between them. CDR3 nucleotide sequence: TGTGCCAGCTCGGAGGGCCGGCCCTACGAGCAGTACTTC. Protein product: CASSEGRPYEQYF.

This clone was counted a single time. The genes are TRBV19 and TRBJ1-2, with D perhaps TRBD1 (5 bases). Germline values: CDR1 LNHDA, CDR2 SQIVND (reference sequence). V lost 6 bases and J lost 3, with 14 bases in between. The CDR3 is 14 amino acids. As DNA, the CDR3 is TGTGCCAGTAGCACCCGCGGGGCGGACTATGGCTACACCTTC. It translates to CASSTRGADYGYTF.

V is TRBV30 and J is TRBJ1-1; the D is unclear. The length of the CDR3 is 13 residues. Germline lookup yields CDR1 GTSNPN and CDR2 SVGIG (reference sequence). With 7 bases removed from V and 2 bases from J, the gap between germline ends came to 14 bases. The CDR3 loop reads CAYLSGKNTEAFF. The CDR3 DNA sequence: TGTGCCTACCTCAGCGGCAAAAACACTGAAGCTTTCTTT.

The gene calls are TRBV6-1 and TRBJ2-1, with D possibly being TRBD2 (6 bases). The CDR3 is made up of 15 amino acids. The V end was cut by 1 base, the J end by 8 bases, with 15 bases between. CDR1 MNHNS and CDR2 SASEGT come from the germline V gene. CDR3 bases: TGTGCCAGCAGTGAAGTTGCGGGACCTGACGATGAGCAGTTCTTC. Encoded protein: CASSEVAGPDDEQFF.

The J gene is TRBJ2-7, the V gene TRBV15, with 8 positions matching TRBD1. J gave up 5 bases and V 0 bases, and 3 bases lay outside the gene matches. The germline gives CDR1 LNHNV, CDR2 YYDKDF (reference sequence). There are 14 residues in the CDR3. The CDR3: CATSRDQGANEQYF. In DNA form, the CDR3 reads TGTGCCACCAGCAGAGATCAGGGGGCGAACGAGCAGTACTTC.

A single count supports this clone. The chain couples TRBV28 to TRBJ2-2, with a weak D call TRBD1 (6 bases). Germline loops: CDR1 MDHEN, CDR2 SYDVKM. The CDR3 has 14 amino acids. V was trimmed by 7 bases and J by 5 bases, leaving 14 bases between them. CDR3 DNA: TGTGCCAGCATGGACAGTGTGGTGACCGGGGAGCTGTTTTTT. It translates to CASMDSVVTGELFF.

In its sample, this clone was seen a few times. The chain couples TRBV19 to TRBJ1-2; D gene ambiguous. The V gene's germline CDR1 is LNHDA and CDR2 SQIVND (reference sequence). This CDR3 has 13 residues. The V gene lost 4 bases and the J gene lost 8 bases, with 14 bases spanning the gap. The CDR3 protein is CASSNHGAGGYTF. The CDR3 nucleotides are TGTGCCAGTAGTAATCATGGAGCTGGAGGCTACACCTTC.

The genes are TRBV5-3 and TRBJ1-2, with D maybe TRBD1 (6 bases). TRBV5-3 is marked as an open reading frame, function uncertain. V was shortened by 4 bases and J by 10 bases, with 23 bases between the two germline ends. The CDR3 has 15 amino acids. The DNA for the CDR3 is TGTGCCAGAAGCGCTTTAGAGCGGGACACCGGGGACTACACCTTC. It encodes CARSALERDTGDYTF.

This rearrangement joins TRBV11-2 to TRBJ2-7; no clear D. CDR3 size: 13 residues. The ends were cut back, 0 bases at V and 2 bases at J, with 5 bases in the middle. CDR1 is SGHAT, CDR2 FQNNGV, per germline. The CDR3 DNA follows: TGTGCCAGCAGCTTAGATCGTGCCTACGAGCAGTACTTC. Translating gives CASSLDRAYEQYF.

The chain combines TRBV2 with TRBJ1-1, with D maybe TRBD1 (6 bases). Trimming stripped 4 bases from V and 3 bases from J, with 12 bases between. The CDR3 extends over 14 amino acids. Germline loops: CDR1 SNHLY, CDR2 FYNNEI. This chain's CDR3 is CASSATGHDTEAFF. The CDR3 region has the DNA TGTGCCAGCAGTGCCACGGGACACGACACTGAAGCTTTCTTT.

The rearrangement joins TRBV5-6 to TRBJ2-7, with a possible D match to TRBD2 (6 bases). Per germline, CDR1 SGHDT and CDR2 YYEEEE. The CDR3 totals 17 residues. Trimming stripped 4 bases from V and 7 bases from J, with 27 bases between. CDR3 nucleotide sequence: TGTGCCAGCAGCAGAGGATTCGGGGGAACGATGTCTTGGGAGCAGTACTTC. Amino acid sequence: CASSRGFGGTMSWEQYF.

This clone turned up a few times. V gene TRBV12-5 combines with J gene TRBJ2-5, with 8 bases matching TRBD2. Trimming cost V 1 base and J 2 bases; bases outside gene matches: 9. Germline loops: CDR1 LGHNT, CDR2 FRNRAP. The CDR3 runs to 17 residues. The CDR3 is CASGLGGRGAKQETQYF. CDR3 DNA sequence: TGTGCTAGTGGTTTGGGGGGGCGGGGGGCCAAACAAGAGACCCAGTACTTC.

The CDR3 nucleotides read TGTGCCAGCAGCCCCCGTCTTGGACTAGCGTTCAATGAGCAGTTCTTC. This codes for CASSPRLGLAFNEQFF. The chain combines TRBV5-4 with TRBJ2-1; 9 bases are a match to TRBD2. The CDR3 loop spans 16 amino acids. V trimming: 4 bases; J trimming: 6 bases; junction bases outside the gene matches: 11. The germline V gene encodes CDR1 SGHNT and CDR2 YYREEE (reference sequence).

V usage is TRBV23-1 and J usage is TRBJ1-4; 11 bases match TRBD1. TRBV23-1 is known as an ORF, though its function is uncertain. The CDR3 is made up of 15 amino acids. V trimming: 6 bases; J trimming: 7 bases; junction bases outside the gene matches: 7. The chain's CDR3 is CASRRPDRGREKLFF. The CDR3 DNA follows: TGCGCCAGCAGACGACCGGACAGGGGGCGTGAAAAACTGTTTTTT.

The V gene is TRBV19, the J gene TRBJ1-6; unclear D gene. CDR1 is LNHDA, CDR2 SQIVND, per germline (reference sequence). The CDR3 has 16 residues. Trimming pared 3 bases from V and 7 bases from J, leaving 16 bases between. In nucleotides, the CDR3 is TGTGCCAGTAGTATGGCGCCAGCATCTAGGAATTCACCCCTCCACTTT. It yields the protein CASSMAPASRNSPLHF.

The V and J genes are TRBV28 and TRBJ2-1; D is ambiguous. Germline V gene sequence: CDR1 MDHEN, CDR2 SYDVKM. Trimming removed 2 bases at V and 1 base at J, with 9 bases between. The CDR3 covers 15 residues. CDR3 in DNA: TGTGCCAGCAGTTTAGACATACGTTCCTACAATGAGCAGTTCTTC. Encoded protein: CASSLDIRSYNEQFF.

This clone was seen more than once but under ten times. The chain recombines TRBV6-1 with TRBJ2-7; the D gene is possibly TRBD2 (5 bases). This CDR3 is 13 amino acids long. The V end was cut by 6 bases, the J end by 2 bases, with 11 bases between. In germline, CDR1 is MNHNS, CDR2 SASEGT. The CDR3 region is CASSPDWAYEQYF. The CDR3 bases are TGTGCCAGCAGCCCGGACTGGGCCTACGAGCAGTACTTC.